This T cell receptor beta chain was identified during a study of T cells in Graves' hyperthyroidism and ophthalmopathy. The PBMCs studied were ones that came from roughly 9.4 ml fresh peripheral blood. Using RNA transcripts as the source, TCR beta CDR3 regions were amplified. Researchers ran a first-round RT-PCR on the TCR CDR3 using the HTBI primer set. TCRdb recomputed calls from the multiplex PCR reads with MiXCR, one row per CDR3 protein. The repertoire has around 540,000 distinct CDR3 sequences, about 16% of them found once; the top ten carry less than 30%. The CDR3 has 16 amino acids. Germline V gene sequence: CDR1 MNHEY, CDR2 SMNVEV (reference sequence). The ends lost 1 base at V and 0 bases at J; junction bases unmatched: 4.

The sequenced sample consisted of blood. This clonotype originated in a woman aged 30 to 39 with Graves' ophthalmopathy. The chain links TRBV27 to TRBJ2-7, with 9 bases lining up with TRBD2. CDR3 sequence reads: CASSLLAGDYSYEQYF. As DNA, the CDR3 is TGTGCCAGCAGTTTATTAGCGGGAGACTACTCCTACGAGCAGTACTTC.